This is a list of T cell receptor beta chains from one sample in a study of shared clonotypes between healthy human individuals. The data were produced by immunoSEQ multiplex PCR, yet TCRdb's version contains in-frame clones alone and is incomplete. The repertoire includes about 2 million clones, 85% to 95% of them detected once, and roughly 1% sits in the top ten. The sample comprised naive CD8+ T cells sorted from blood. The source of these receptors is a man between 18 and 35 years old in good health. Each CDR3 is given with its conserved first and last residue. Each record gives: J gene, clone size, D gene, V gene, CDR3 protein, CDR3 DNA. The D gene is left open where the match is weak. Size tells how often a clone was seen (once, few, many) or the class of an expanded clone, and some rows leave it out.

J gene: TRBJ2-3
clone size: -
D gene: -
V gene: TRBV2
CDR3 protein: CASSDSGDSTDTQYF
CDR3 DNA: TGTGCCAGCAGCGATAGCGGAGACAGCACAGATACGCAGTATTTT

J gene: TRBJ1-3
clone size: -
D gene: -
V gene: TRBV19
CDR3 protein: CASSLNRRSENTIYF
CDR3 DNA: TGTGCCAGTAGTTTAAACAGGAGGTCCGAAAACACCATATATTTT

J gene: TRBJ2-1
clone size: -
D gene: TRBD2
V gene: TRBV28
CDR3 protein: CASSSTSGVSSYNEQFF
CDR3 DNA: TGTGCCAGCTCTTCGACTAGCGGGGTTAGCTCCTACAATGAGCAGTTCTTC

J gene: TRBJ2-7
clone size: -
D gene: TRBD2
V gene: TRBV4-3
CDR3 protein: CASSQEWLAAASYEQYF
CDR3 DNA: TGCGCCAGCAGCCAAGAGTGGCTAGCGGCCGCATCCTACGAGCAGTACTTC

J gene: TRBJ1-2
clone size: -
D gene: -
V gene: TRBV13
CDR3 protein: CASSFRTWETDYGYTF
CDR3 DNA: TGTGCCAGCAGCTTCCGAACCTGGGAGACAGACTATGGCTACACCTTC

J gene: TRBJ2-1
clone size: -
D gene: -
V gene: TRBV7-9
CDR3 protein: CASSLVWGAAYNEQFF
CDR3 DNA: TGTGCCAGCAGCTTAGTATGGGGGGCCGCCTACAATGAGCAGTTCTTC

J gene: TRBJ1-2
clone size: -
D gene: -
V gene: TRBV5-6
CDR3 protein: CASSLGGFYGYTF
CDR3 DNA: TGTGCCAGCAGCTTGGGTGGCTTCTATGGCTACACCTTC

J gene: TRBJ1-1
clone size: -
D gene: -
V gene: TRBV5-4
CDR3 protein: CASSWMYSEAFF
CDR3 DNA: TGTGCCAGCAGCTGGATGTATAGTGAAGCTTTCTTT

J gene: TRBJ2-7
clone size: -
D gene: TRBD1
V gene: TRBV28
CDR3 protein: CASSFQGENYEQYF
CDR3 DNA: TGTGCCAGCAGTTTCCAGGGGGAAAACTACGAGCAGTACTTC

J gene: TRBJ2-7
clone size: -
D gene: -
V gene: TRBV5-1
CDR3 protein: CASRSDMGETYEQYF
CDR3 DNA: TGCGCCAGCAGATCCGACATGGGCGAGACCTACGAGCAGTACTTC

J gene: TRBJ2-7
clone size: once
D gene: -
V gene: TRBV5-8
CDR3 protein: CASRADSYEQYF
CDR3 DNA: TGTGCCAGCAGAGCCGACTCTTACGAGCAGTACTTC

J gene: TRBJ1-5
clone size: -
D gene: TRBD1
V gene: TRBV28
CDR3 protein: CASSWQGAGQPQHF
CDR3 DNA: TGTGCCAGCAGTTGGCAGGGGGCGGGCCAGCCCCAGCATTTT

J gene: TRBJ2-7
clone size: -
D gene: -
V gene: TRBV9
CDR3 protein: CASSVGGSASSYEQYF
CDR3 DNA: TGTGCCAGCAGCGTAGGGGGCAGCGCGAGCTCCTACGAGCAGTACTTC

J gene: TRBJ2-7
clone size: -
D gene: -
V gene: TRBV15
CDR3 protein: CATSSGLEGRYEQYF
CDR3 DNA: TGTGCCACCAGCAGTGGGTTAGAGGGTAGATACGAGCAGTACTTC

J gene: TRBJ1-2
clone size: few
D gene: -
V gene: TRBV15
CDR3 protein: CATSPLVRREPNYGYTF
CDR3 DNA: TGTGCCACCAGCCCTTTAGTTCGCAGGGAGCCTAACTATGGCTACACCTTC

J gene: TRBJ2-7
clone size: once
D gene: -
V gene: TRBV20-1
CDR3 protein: CSASSGFEQYF
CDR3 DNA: TGCAGTGCTAGCTCGGGGTTCGAGCAGTACTTC

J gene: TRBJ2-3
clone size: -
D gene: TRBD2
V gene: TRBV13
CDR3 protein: CASSWTSGGTGGDTQYF
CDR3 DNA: TGTGCCAGCAGCTGGACTAGCGGGGGCACCGGGGGAGATACGCAGTATTTT

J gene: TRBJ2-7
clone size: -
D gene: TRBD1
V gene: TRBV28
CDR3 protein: CASTGPGTGLNSYEQYF
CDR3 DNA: TGTGCCAGCACTGGTCCCGGGACAGGGTTGAACTCCTACGAGCAGTACTTC

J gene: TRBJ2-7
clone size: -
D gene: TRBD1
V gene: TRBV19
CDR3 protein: CATSAGGQGAYEQYF
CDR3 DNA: TGTGCCACCTCGGCCGGGGGACAGGGCGCCTACGAGCAGTACTTC

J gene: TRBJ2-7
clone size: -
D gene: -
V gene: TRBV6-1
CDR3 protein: CASSGQGLYEQYF
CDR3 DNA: TGTGCCAGCAGTGGGCAGGGGTTATACGAGCAGTACTTC

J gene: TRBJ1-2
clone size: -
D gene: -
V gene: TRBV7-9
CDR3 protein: CASSLVGGMHGYTF
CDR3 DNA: TGTGCCAGCAGCTTAGTGGGGGGGATGCATGGCTACACCTTC

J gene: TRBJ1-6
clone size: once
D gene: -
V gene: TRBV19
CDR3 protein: CASSMADSYNSPLHF
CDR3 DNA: TGTGCCAGTAGTATGGCGGACTCCTATAATTCACCCCTCCACTTT

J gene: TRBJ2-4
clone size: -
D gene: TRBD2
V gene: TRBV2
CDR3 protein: CANSGSGKNIQYF
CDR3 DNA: TGTGCCAATAGCGGGAGTGGGAAAAACATTCAGTACTTC

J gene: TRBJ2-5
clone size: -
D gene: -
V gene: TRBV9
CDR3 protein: CASSAETGNGETQYF
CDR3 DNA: TGTGCCAGCAGCGCCGAGACGGGGAACGGGGAGACCCAGTACTTC

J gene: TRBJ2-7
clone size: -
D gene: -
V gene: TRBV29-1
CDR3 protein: CSTRTGTYEQYF
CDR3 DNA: TGCAGCACCAGGACCGGCACCTACGAGCAGTACTTC